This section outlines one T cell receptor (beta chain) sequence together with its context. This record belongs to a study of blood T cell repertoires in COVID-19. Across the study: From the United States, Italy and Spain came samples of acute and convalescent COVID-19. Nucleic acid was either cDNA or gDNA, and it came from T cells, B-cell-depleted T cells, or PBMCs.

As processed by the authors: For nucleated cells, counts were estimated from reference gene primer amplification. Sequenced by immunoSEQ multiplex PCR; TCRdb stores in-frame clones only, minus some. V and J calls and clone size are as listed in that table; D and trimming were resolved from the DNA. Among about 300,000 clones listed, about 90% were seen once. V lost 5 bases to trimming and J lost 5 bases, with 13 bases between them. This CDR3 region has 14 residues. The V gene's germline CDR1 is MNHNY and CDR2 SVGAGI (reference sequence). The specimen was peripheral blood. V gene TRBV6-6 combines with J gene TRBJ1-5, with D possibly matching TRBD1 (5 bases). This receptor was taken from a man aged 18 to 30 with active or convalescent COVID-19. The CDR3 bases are TGTGCCAGCAGTACAGGAACCCCTTATCAGCCCCAGCATTTT. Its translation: CASSTGTPYQPQHF.